By proportion, the clone carrying this T cell receptor beta chain is medium-sized. What it binds is not known. The sample belongs to a study of liver allograft versus peripheral blood T cells. Study background: What was compared were the T cell receptor repertoires in transplanted livers and those in the peripheral blood of recipients. Study results and limitations: Intragraft T cell receptor repertoires of liver allografts were reported to differ from peripheral blood repertoires.

From the reads, TCRdb called clonotypes with MiXCR, one entry per CDR3 protein. This table holds approximately 2,000 distinct CDR3 sequences, roughly a sixth found once. With 3 bases clipped from V and 4 bases from J, the junction kept 0 bases outside the gene matches. The CDR3 extends over 13 amino acids. The germline V gene encodes CDR1 LNHDA and CDR2 SQIVND (reference sequence). The genes are TRBV19 and TRBJ2-1; 7 bases map to TRBD2. The sequence came from a human patient who had a liver transplant. A subset of T cells may come from the graft donor. The CDR3 coding sequence is TGTGCCAGTAGTATCGGGGGGTACAATGAGCAGTTCTTC. This sequence encodes CASSIGGYNEQFF.